This is a list of T cell receptor beta chains from one sample in a study of cytomegalovirus exposure and HLA in healthy donors. TCRdb's table, derived via immunoSEQ multiplex PCR, lists solely in-frame clones and lacks some. The sample contains hundreds of thousands of clones, about four fifths of which appear only once. Sequencing was done on a sample of PBMCs. The receptors derive from a man aged 40-49 years in good health and CMV-seropositive. Each CDR3 is given without its conserved first and last residue.

TRBV7-8	TRBJ1-1	ASSLAGQSQRRTEAF
TRBV2	TRBJ2-2	ASSPGMGRGDTGELF
TRBV7-7	TRBJ1-3	ASSAGDSGNTIY
TRBV6-5	TRBJ1-1	ASRLEDGRGTEAF
TRBV29-1	TRBJ2-3	SAGTGTDTQY
TRBV7-3	TRBJ2-3	ASSLDPGRADTQY
TRBV7-3	TRBJ2-7	ASSSGLAGSGEQY
TRBV5-1	TRBJ2-7	ASSLGLAGGRSEQY
TRBV7-9	TRBJ2-1	ASSLGLAGIEQF
TRBV18	TRBJ1-2	ASSLDRNYGYT
TRBV7-9	TRBJ1-5	ASSTGGQPQH
TRBV15	TRBJ2-1	ATSRSPSGRAYNEQF
TRBV7-8	TRBJ2-7	ASSLGSGRAPGSYEQY
TRBV5-4	TRBJ2-2	ASSFLAGTSTGELF
TRBV7-9	TRBJ2-7	ASSLGQDPSYEQY